Listed below are T cell receptor beta chains from one sample, sequenced in a study of cytomegalovirus exposure and HLA in healthy donors. The method was immunoSEQ multiplex PCR; TCRdb's version includes in-frame clones alone and lacks a portion of them. Here the sample spans about 260,000 clones, 90% being singletons. Sequencing input: PBMCs. The source is a young woman in good health and CMV-seronegative. The conserved cysteine and the conserved F or W are not part of the CDR3 here.

TRBV11-1	TRBJ1-5	ASSLEGLRKSFNQPQH
TRBV11-2	TRBJ2-7	ASSLDFARLGRYEQY
TRBV14	TRBJ2-7	ASSQGYETYEQY
TRBV7-9	TRBJ1-2	ASSPTRGANYGYT
TRBV9	TRBJ2-7	ASSRDYEQY
TRBV7-9	TRBJ2-2	ASSSGLDTGELF
TRBV10-3	TRBJ2-7	AISEGNFDEQY
TRBV11-2	TRBJ2-7	ASSYLLEQY
TRBV4-2	TRBJ1-1	ASSQNSDEAF
TRBV28	TRBJ2-7	ASSFGGEEYEQY
TRBV27	TRBJ2-4	ASMQGNIQY
TRBV6-1	TRBJ2-3	ASMEGFTDTQY
TRBV29-1	TRBJ2-3	SAQPLTNTDTQY
TRBV6-5	TRBJ1-5	ASSYEGTGPQPQH
TRBV27	TRBJ2-7	ASSPLSPSGTYEQY
TRBV9	TRBJ2-3	ASGGAGGSGDTQY
TRBV27	TRBJ1-1	ASSLVPPTRYNINTEAF
TRBV28	TRBJ1-5	ASSLRQGNQPQH
TRBV11-3	TRBJ2-1	ASSLDASSGRAGNEQF
TRBV7-9	TRBJ2-1	ASSSNNLAGAYNEQF
TRBV28	TRBJ1-5	ASSPSSLTNQPQH
TRBV6-6	TRBJ1-5	ASSQTFGGSNQPQH
TRBV11-1	TRBJ2-1	ASSVTSGVGNEQF
TRBV19	TRBJ2-7	ASSTSTGGLNEQY
TRBV2	TRBJ2-3	ASSETGGRLDTQY
TRBV4-3	TRBJ2-2	ASSQDGLAPTGELF
TRBV4-1	TRBJ2-3	ASSTIGMGTDTQY
TRBV13	TRBJ2-1	ASSLGLSGGPNNEQF
TRBV2	TRBJ1-2	ASSASTGEGYGYT
TRBV25-1	TRBJ1-2	ASNTDRAGGYT
TRBV11-1	TRBJ1-3	ASSLEDRVTIY
TRBV29-1	TRBJ2-5	SVEVLGQDKETQY
TRBV28	TRBJ2-7	ASSLFAGEAYEQY
TRBV5-1	TRBJ2-7	ASSLVRTDGGSYEQY
TRBV6-5	TRBJ2-2	ASKTGAGELF
TRBV16	TRBJ2-2	ASSQWSRRVNTGELF
TRBV5-1	TRBJ2-1	ASSLGPGAGRTGGGYNEQF